The following is a TCR beta chain sequence with its context. Its matching antigen is unknown. These data belong to a study of cytotoxic CD8 clonotypes in ibrutinib-treated CLL. Study background: Responses: 24 partial, 2 complete; after median around 64 months, approximately 14 stayed remitted, roughly 12 progressed. Whole-study findings and limits: Whereas clonality rose at ibrutinib response, it declined toward baseline at progression.

Only in-frame clones appear in the TCRdb table, and some are missing; sequencing was by immunoSEQ multiplex PCR. The table includes about 140,000 clones, around 93% detected once. Germline V CDR1 and CDR2: MNHEY, SVGAGI. The CDR3 extends over 14 amino acids. The V gene end was trimmed by 7 bases and the J gene end by 8 bases; junction bases not matched to a gene: 11. The starting material was PBMCs, obtained after 12 months of ibrutinib treatment. The sequence was collected from a human donor with chronic lymphocytic leukemia. The chain links TRBV6-5 to TRBJ2-1; 7 bases are shared with TRBD2. CDR3: CASTGGSSGYEQFF. The DNA for the CDR3 is TGTGCCAGCACCGGCGGGAGCTCTGGATATGAGCAGTTCTTC.